This T cell receptor beta chain was recovered during a study of T cell responses to AZD1222 COVID-19 vaccine. Clones were sequenced by immunoSEQ multiplex PCR, and TCRdb holds only the in-frame ones, with some missing. The sample records 99,000 or so clones, around nine tenths being singletons. As regards this clone: Its target is not known.

Findings and limits, study-wide: Spike regions recognized by vaccine-associated CD4 TCRs spanned the protein, led by 160-218 and 743-854. White British donors predominated, females outnumbered males, and clonal diversity was possibly underestimated. Baseline seropositivity occurred in only a handful of AZD1222 recipients.

V lost 3 bases and J lost 2; bases outside the gene matches: 3. There are 14 residues in the CDR3. CDR1 is MGHDK, CDR2 SYGVNS, per germline. The origin of this receptor is an adult who received the MenACWY meningococcal vaccine as a control. This sequence joins TRBV25-1 and TRBJ2-7; TRBD2 agrees at 8 bases. The material was peripheral blood, obtained 28 days after the second dose of the MenACWY control vaccine. CDR3 protein: CASSDAGGPYEQYF. As DNA, the CDR3 is TGTGCCAGCAGTGATGCGGGGGGCCCCTACGAGCAGTACTTC.